The 20 T cell receptor beta chains presented below share a single source sample, sequenced in a study of T cell responses to AZD1222 COVID-19 vaccine (dated by TCRdb to about 2021). The protocol used for the library was the immunoSEQ multiplex PCR assay. Entries here come from immuneACCESS through TCRdb and include only in-frame sequences with V and J called. Some clones fail to appear in such tables; in the studies checked, an unresolved V gene covers under half of the shortfall, and the cause of the remainder is unknown. The sample table records over 120,000 clones; around 89% of these occur just once. The ten largest make up roughly 1.7% of the sample. This specimen's time point label, interpreted: baseline before first vaccination. The material sequenced was peripheral blood, taken on day 0 of AZD1222 vaccination. These receptors were collected from an adult in good health.

V gene TRBV9 combines with J gene TRBJ2-1, with D possibly being TRBD2 (5 bases). V gave up 1 base and J gave up 2 bases, with 10 bases separating them. Germline V gene data show CDR1 as SGDLS and CDR2 as YYNGEE. The CDR3 is 15 amino acids. CDR3 nucleotides: TGTGCCAGCAGCGTAAGTGGGAGTCCCTACAATGAGCAGTTCTTC. Amino acids: CASSVSGSPYNEQFF.

This clone was found a few times. The chain couples TRBV5-6 to TRBJ2-5, with TRBD2 identical over 8 bases. Germline CDR1 SGHDT, CDR2 YYEEEE. The CDR3 contains 16 residues. After removal of 5 bases from V and 5 bases from J, the junction contained 14 bases not matched to a gene. The CDR3 nucleotides are TGTGCCAGCAGTCCCCTTAGCGGGGCTCCTTGGGAGACCCAGTACTTC. Its protein is CASSPLSGAPWETQYF.

The J gene is TRBJ2-6, the V gene TRBV19; 9 nucleotides agree with TRBD1. The germline gives CDR1 LNHDA, CDR2 SQIVND (reference sequence). With V trimmed by 0 bases and J by 2 bases, 5 bases remained unmatched. CDR3 length equals 18 residues. DNA for the CDR3: TGTGCCAGTAGTATAGATGTCACAGGGGGCGCTGGGGCCAACGTCCTGACTTTC. It translates to CASSIDVTGGAGANVLTF.

The chain is built from TRBV15 and TRBJ1-2; D gene unclear. From germline, CDR1 is LNHNV and CDR2 YYDKDF (reference sequence). This CDR3 contains 14 residues. Trimming took off 1 base at V and 4 bases at J, with 10 bases between the two ends. The CDR3: CATSRGASGYGYTF. In DNA, the CDR3 is TGTGCCACCAGCAGAGGGGCGTCTGGCTATGGCTACACCTTC.

V and J are TRBV5-6 and TRBJ2-1; no reliable D call. This CDR3 contains 16 residues. V was pared by 5 bases and J by 0 bases, with 15 bases between. CDR1 and CDR2 from the germline V gene are SGHDT and YYEEEE. The CDR3 DNA reads TGTGCCAGCAGATCCCAAGTTAAAAGCTCCTACAATGAGCAGTTCTTC. It translates to CASRSQVKSSYNEQFF.

The chain has TRBV12-1 and TRBJ2-7; TRBD1 is the table's D call and was not checked against the DNA. TRBV12-1 is deemed a pseudogene. This CDR3 region has 15 residues. The CDR3 DNA follows: TGTGCCAGCAGCTCAAACCGGGACAGGGGATTCGAGCAGTACTTC. Translating gives CASSSNRDRGFEQYF.

This clone was recorded only once. The V gene is TRBV30, the J gene TRBJ2-1; D not certain. This CDR3 is 11 amino acids long. Per germline, CDR1 GTSNPN and CDR2 SVGIG (reference sequence). The V gene lost 5 bases and the J gene lost 3 bases, with 5 bases spanning the gap. The CDR3 here is CAWDHYNEQFF. The CDR3 coding sequence is TGTGCCTGGGACCACTACAATGAGCAGTTCTTC.

This chain joins TRBV12-3 or TRBV12-4 and TRBJ1-2; the match to TRBD1 covers 7 bases. This CDR3 region has 12 residues. Trimming removed 6 bases from V and 4 bases from J; junction bases left unmatched: 2. The CDR3 protein is CASRQGLYGYTF. The CDR3 coding sequence is TGTGCCAGCAGACAGGGGCTCTATGGCTACACCTTC.

The chain recombines TRBV7-9 with TRBJ1-4; TRBD1 matches 8 bases. This CDR3 is built from 16 residues. The germline CDR1 and CDR2 sequences are SEHNR and FQNEAQ (reference sequence). The V segment lost 5 bases and the J segment 3 bases; nucleotides outside the gene matches: 8. This CDR3 is CASSPTTGEANEKLFF. Written as DNA, the CDR3 is TGTGCCAGCAGCCCCACGACAGGGGAGGCTAATGAAAAACTGTTTTTT.

About this clone itself: The sample has other DNA sequences that encode this CDR3 too. The chain combines TRBV14 with TRBJ2-2, with 8 bases aligning to TRBD2. With V trimmed by 3 bases and J by 6 bases, 3 bases remained unmatched. Germline V gene lookup returns CDR1 SGHDN and CDR2 FVKESK. The CDR3 is made up of 14 amino acids. The DNA for the CDR3 is TGTGCCAGCAGCCAGGGGACTAGGGCCGGGGAGCTGTTTTTT. This translates into CASSQGTRAGELFF.

J is TRBJ1-4 and V is TRBV7-9; D remains unclear. The ends were cut back, 2 bases at V and 5 bases at J, with 9 bases in the middle. Germline CDR1 SEHNR, CDR2 FQNEAQ (reference sequence). The CDR3 is 14 amino acids. The CDR3, as DNA: TGTGCCAGCAGCTTAACGGGCGGGAATGAAAAACTGTTTTTT. Protein: CASSLTGGNEKLFF.

This rearrangement joins TRBV3-1 (or the pseudogene TRBV3-2) to TRBJ1-4, with D possibly TRBD1 on 5 matching bases. Trimming removed 4 bases at V and 8 bases at J, with 14 bases between. The CDR3 contains 14 residues. Per germline, CDR1 LGHDT and CDR2 YNNKEL (reference sequence). This chain's CDR3 is CASSLRGSQEKLFF. The CDR3 nucleotides read TGTGCCAGCAGCCTCCGGGGCAGTCAGGAAAAACTGTTTTTT.

The V call is TRBV3-1 (or the pseudogene TRBV3-2), the J call TRBJ1-1; the D is unclear. The germline V gene encodes CDR1 LGHDT and CDR2 YNNKEL (reference sequence). The CDR3 sequence is 16 residues long. Trimming shortened V by 3 bases and J by 1 base, and 15 bases separated the two germline ends. The CDR3 nucleotides read TGTGCCAGCAGCCAGCACAGACGGAGCGGGAACACTGAAGCTTTCTTT. Protein: CASSQHRRSGNTEAFF.

J is TRBJ2-7 and V is TRBV18; D remains ambiguous. CDR1 and CDR2 (germline): KGHSH, LQKENI. The CDR3 covers 14 residues. V dropped 4 bases and J dropped 2 bases, with 12 bases sitting between them. CDR3 in amino acids: CASSQTPGPYEQYF. The CDR3 DNA reads TGTGCCAGCTCACAAACCCCCGGCCCCTACGAGCAGTACTTC.

The V and J genes are TRBV19 and TRBJ1-4; D is possibly TRBD1 (5 bases). The CDR3 has 14 amino acids. Trimming cost V 7 bases and J 1 base, with 10 bases left between them. Germline CDR1 reads LNHDA; CDR2 reads SQIVND (reference sequence). CDR3 loop: CASTRDGTNEKLFF. In nucleotides, the CDR3 is TGTGCCAGTACGAGGGACGGAACTAATGAAAAACTGTTTTTT.

V and J are TRBV7-3 and TRBJ2-1; maybe TRBD2 (5 bases). The V end was cut by 1 base, the J end by 8 bases, with 9 bases between. Germline CDR1 reads SGHTA; CDR2 reads FQGTGA. The length of the CDR3 is 13 residues. The CDR3 is CASSLMARDEQFF. DNA for the CDR3: TGTGCCAGCAGCTTAATGGCGCGGGATGAGCAGTTCTTC.

The chain links TRBV28 to TRBJ2-7; a weak D match, TRBD2 (5 bases). There are 15 residues in the CDR3. From germline, CDR1 is MDHEN and CDR2 SYDVKM. Between the trimmed V and J ends, which lost 6 bases and 0 bases, there was a span of 15 bases. The CDR3 loop is CASSTGSYYSYEQYF. CDR3 DNA: TGTGCCAGCAGCACGGGGTCCTATTACTCCTACGAGCAGTACTTC.

The chain recombines TRBV5-8 with TRBJ1-1, with D uncertain. The CDR3 extends over 16 amino acids. Germline CDR1 is SGHTS and CDR2 is YDEGEE. The ends were cut back, 0 bases at V and 1 base at J, with 13 bases in the middle. CDR3 nucleotides: TGTGCCAGCAGCTTGGGGTGGCCGGTAGCGAACACTGAAGCTTTCTTT. Its translation: CASSLGWPVANTEAFF.

The chain combines TRBV19 with TRBJ1-5, with a possible D match to TRBD1 (6 bases). The length of the CDR3 is 15 residues. V was shortened by 5 bases and J by 4 bases, with 15 bases between the two germline ends. Germline V gene sequence: CDR1 LNHDA, CDR2 SQIVND (reference sequence). Here the CDR3 DNA reads TGTGCCAGTAGTCCAGAGGGACACTTAAATCAGCCCCAGCATTTT. Encoded protein: CASSPEGHLNQPQHF.

This chain connects TRBV7-2 to TRBJ1-3; no reliable D call. The CDR3 contains 15 residues. The germline V gene encodes CDR1 SGHTA and CDR2 FQGNSA. The V and J ends lost 5 bases and 0 bases respectively, with 11 bases between them. The CDR3 DNA is TGTGCCAGCAGCCCGGACTCCTACTCTGGAAACACCATATATTTT. Translation gives CASSPDSYSGNTIYF.